The 10 T cell receptor beta chains given below trace back to one sample, sequenced in a study of response to subunit inactivated influenza vaccine. TCRdb reprocessed the RT-PCR reads with MiXCR, giving one entry per CDR3 protein. There are around 170,000 distinct CDR3 sequences in the sample; around 11% occur only once, and roughly 33% lies in the top ten. The sample in question was CD8+ T cells sorted from PBMCs, obtained roughly 24 months after vaccination. These receptors were taken from a man between 45 and 75 years old who received an inactivated influenza vaccine.

The chain carries TRBV2 and TRBJ2-1; perhaps TRBD1 as D (6 bases). CDR3 length equals 13 residues. Germline assignment: CDR1 SNHLY and CDR2 FYNNEI. V lost 1 base to trimming and J lost 8 bases, with 9 bases between them. CDR3 region: CASSEVKGDEQFF. In DNA, the CDR3 is TGTGCCAGCAGTGAAGTTAAGGGGGATGAGCAGTTCTTC.

The V call is TRBV2, the J call TRBJ2-7, with TRBD1 identical over 10 bases. Germline V gene data show CDR1 as SNHLY and CDR2 as FYNNEI. CDR3 length equals 15 residues. V lost 6 bases and J lost 1; bases outside the gene matches: 6. The CDR3 DNA reads TGTGCCAGCAGAGCAGGGACAGGGGTTTCCTACGAGCAGTACTTC. The encoded protein is CASRAGTGVSYEQYF.

Notes on this clonotype: The CDR3 end shows no conserved phenylalanine or tryptophan, and so a read error is likely. The DNA is omitted, as the CDR3 cannot be located on it reliably, and the CDR3 follows TCRdb's listing. V is TRBV29-1 and J is TRBJ2-2; the table gives TRBD1 as D, unverified against the DNA. Germline CDR1 is SQVTM and CDR2 is ANQGSEA. The CDR3 spans 11 amino acids, including both terminal residues. CDR3 residues: CVVDGGTQLSI.

Note on this clonotype: Germline and junction disagree at one end, which may indicate a read error. The chain combines TRBV28 with TRBJ1-4; 8 bases agree with TRBD1. The germline gives CDR1 MDHEN, CDR2 SYDVKM. The CDR3 has 14 residues. The CDR3 nucleotides read TGTGCCAGCAGGACCGGGACAGGTCAACGGGCGGTACTTTTT. Encoded protein: CASRTGTGQRAVLF.

Many counts were recorded for this clonotype. This chain uses TRBV5-5 with TRBJ2-7; D call uncertain. CDR3 size: 13 residues. Trimming pared 4 bases from V and 2 bases from J, leaving 10 bases between. CDR1 SGHKS and CDR2 YYEKEE come from the germline V gene (reference sequence). CDR3 sequence reads: CASSPFPAYEQYF. In nucleotides, the CDR3 is TGTGCCAGCAGCCCGTTCCCCGCCTACGAGCAGTACTTC.

This clonotype was counted a few times. The V and J genes are TRBV6-1 and TRBJ2-5; 9 positions agree with TRBD2. The CDR3 extends over 14 amino acids. Germline assignment: CDR1 MNHNS and CDR2 SASEGT. The V segment lost 5 bases and the J segment 1 base; nucleotides outside the gene matches: 2. This CDR3 reads CASSRLAAQETQYF. As DNA, the CDR3 is TGTGCCAGCAGTAGACTAGCGGCCCAAGAGACCCAGTACTTC.

The chain carries TRBV12-3 or TRBV12-4 and TRBJ1-6; TRBD1 is a possible D gene (5 bases). This CDR3 has 14 residues. The ends were cut back, 6 bases at V and 13 bases at J, with 19 bases in the middle. The CDR3 nucleotides read TGTGCCAGCAGGAAAGACAGACCCCTTGATCCCCTCCACTTT. It encodes CASRKDRPLDPLHF.

This clonotype was detected many times. V usage is TRBV6-2 or TRBV6-3 and J usage is TRBJ2-7; 9 positions agree with TRBD2. The CDR3 is 15 residues long. CDR1 and CDR2 (germline): MNHEY, SVGEGT. The V and J ends lost 6 bases and 5 bases, in that order; junction bases with no gene match: 11. In DNA, the CDR3 is TGTGCCAGCAGCCCGGCGGGAGGGACTACGGACGAGCAGTACTTC. Translated, it gives CASSPAGGTTDEQYF.

The chain employs TRBV20-1 and TRBJ1-4; TRBD1 matches at 10 bases. Germline assignment: CDR1 DFQATT and CDR2 SNEGSKA (reference sequence). CDR3 size: 13 residues. Losses at the gene ends were 6 bases for V and 8 bases for J; bases not matched to a gene: 6. The CDR3 DNA is TGCAGTGCCGGGGACAGGGGAGACGAAAAACTGTTTTTT. It translates to CSAGDRGDEKLFF.

This chain uses TRBV2 with TRBJ2-1, with a tentative D call TRBD2 (5 bases). V shed 7 bases and J shed 2 bases, with 15 bases lying between them. CDR1 and CDR2 (germline): SNHLY, FYNNEI. The CDR3 is 15 amino acids. The CDR3 DNA follows: TGTGCCAGCACGGTGGGGAGAGGGACCTACAATGAGCAGTTCTTC. It encodes CASTVGRGTYNEQFF.